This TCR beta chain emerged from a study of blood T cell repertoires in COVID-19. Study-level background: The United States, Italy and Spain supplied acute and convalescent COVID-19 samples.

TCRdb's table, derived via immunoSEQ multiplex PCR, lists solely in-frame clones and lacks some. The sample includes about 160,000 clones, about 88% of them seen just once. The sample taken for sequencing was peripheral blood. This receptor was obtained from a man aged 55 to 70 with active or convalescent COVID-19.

In DNA form, the CDR3 reads TGCGCCAGCAGCTCCCTCCAGGGAAGGGCGCATGGCTACACCTTC. Translated: CASSSLQGRAHGYTF. This chain uses TRBV5-1 with TRBJ1-2, with D possibly matching TRBD1 (5 bases). This CDR3 comprises 15 residues. V was clipped by 3 bases and J by 6 bases, with 18 bases between them. Germline V gene sequence: CDR1 SGHRS, CDR2 YFSETQ.